The rows below give T cell receptor beta chains drawn from one sample of a study of OX40 agonist ivuxolimab in advanced cancers. Produced via immunoSEQ multiplex PCR; TCRdb's table is partial and in-frame only. The sample yields about 59,000 clones, less than 90% seen once. The sequencing here drew on CD4+ or CD8+ T cells sorted from blood, taken in a trial of the OX40 agonist ivuxolimab. These receptors came from an adult with an advanced solid tumor such as melanoma, head and neck, liver or kidney cancer. Both conserved end residues are part of each CDR3. Fields, in order: J gene, V gene, clone size, D gene, CDR3 protein, CDR3 DNA. A D gene is named only where the DNA matches it firmly. Clone sizes are given selectively: once, few, many, or a class where the clone is expanded.

j_gene: TRBJ2-1; v_gene: TRBV6-6; abundance: .; d_gene: TRBD2; CDR3aa: CASSRREGVGNEQFF; CDR3nt: TGTGCCAGCAGTCGTCGGGAGGGCGTGGGCAATGAGCAGTTCTTC
j_gene: TRBJ2-2; v_gene: TRBV27; abundance: .; d_gene: TRBD2; CDR3aa: CASSLSTSGRVESGELFF; CDR3nt: TGTGCCAGCAGTCTAAGTACTAGCGGGAGGGTGGAATCCGGGGAGCTGTTTTTT
j_gene: TRBJ2-2; v_gene: TRBV7-7; abundance: .; d_gene: TRBD2; CDR3aa: CASSPSSSGKNTGELFF; CDR3nt: TGTGCTAGCAGCCCAAGTTCTAGCGGGAAGAACACCGGGGAGCTGTTTTTT
j_gene: TRBJ1-5; v_gene: TRBV30; abundance: few; d_gene: .; CDR3aa: CAWSDLDQPQHF; CDR3nt: TGTGCCTGGAGTGACCTTGATCAGCCCCAGCATTTT
j_gene: TRBJ2-1; v_gene: TRBV14; abundance: .; d_gene: .; CDR3aa: CASSQAVAGINEQFF; CDR3nt: TGTGCCAGCAGCCAAGCCGTGGCAGGCATCAATGAGCAGTTCTTC
j_gene: TRBJ2-7; v_gene: TRBV5-1; abundance: .; d_gene: .; CDR3aa: CASSLDTTYEQYF; CDR3nt: TGCGCCAGCAGCTTGGACACGACCTACGAGCAGTACTTC
j_gene: TRBJ2-2; v_gene: TRBV7-9; abundance: .; d_gene: .; CDR3aa: CASSVGAVTGELFF; CDR3nt: TGTGCCAGCAGCGTCGGAGCCGTCACCGGGGAGCTGTTTTTT
j_gene: TRBJ2-1; v_gene: TRBV4-3; abundance: .; d_gene: TRBD2; CDR3aa: CASSQEGLAGVYEQFF; CDR3nt: TGCGCCAGCAGCCAGGAGGGACTAGCGGGAGTGTATGAGCAGTTCTTC
j_gene: TRBJ2-5; v_gene: TRBV5-8; abundance: .; d_gene: .; CDR3aa: CASSKGTLDTQYF; CDR3nt: TGTGCCAGCAGCAAAGGGACACTGGACACCCAGTACTTC
j_gene: TRBJ2-3; v_gene: TRBV7-9; abundance: .; d_gene: TRBD1; CDR3aa: CASSSRGQGARDTQYF; CDR3nt: TGTGCCAGCAGTTCAAGGGGACAGGGGGCTCGGGATACGCAGTATTTT
j_gene: TRBJ2-7; v_gene: TRBV7-8; abundance: .; d_gene: .; CDR3aa: CASSANPRDYEQYF; CDR3nt: TGTGCCAGCAGCGCAAATCCCAGGGACTACGAGCAGTACTTC
j_gene: TRBJ2-1; v_gene: TRBV6-1; abundance: .; d_gene: TRBD2; CDR3aa: CASSLTSGTWNEQFF; CDR3nt: TGTGCCAGCAGTCTCACTAGCGGGACCTGGAATGAGCAGTTCTTC
j_gene: TRBJ2-5; v_gene: TRBV9; abundance: .; d_gene: TRBD2; CDR3aa: CASSVASRTSRPETQYF; CDR3nt: TGTGCCAGCAGCGTAGCGAGTAGGACTAGCCGACCGGAGACCCAGTACTTC
j_gene: TRBJ2-1; v_gene: TRBV7-8; abundance: .; d_gene: .; CDR3aa: CASSLGAGAGSYNEQFF; CDR3nt: TGTGCCAGCAGCTTAGGTGCAGGAGCCGGCTCCTACAATGAGCAGTTCTTC
j_gene: TRBJ2-7; v_gene: TRBV7-9; abundance: .; d_gene: TRBD1; CDR3aa: CASSLGTGSYEQYF; CDR3nt: TGTGCCAGCAGCTTAGGGACAGGTTCCTACGAGCAGTACTTC
j_gene: TRBJ1-5; v_gene: TRBV29-1; abundance: .; d_gene: .; CDR3aa: CSVEISGVPNQPQHF; CDR3nt: TGCAGCGTTGAAATTTCCGGGGTTCCGAATCAGCCCCAGCATTTT
j_gene: TRBJ2-2; v_gene: TRBV7-3; abundance: .; d_gene: .; CDR3aa: CASSLGPFAGGELFF; CDR3nt: TGTGCCAGCAGCTTAGGCCCCTTTGCCGGCGGGGAGCTGTTTTTT
j_gene: TRBJ2-2; v_gene: TRBV30; abundance: .; d_gene: .; CDR3aa: CAKCPAEHRGAVF; CDR3nt: TGTGCCAAATGCCCAGCGGAACACCGGGGAGCTGTTTTT
j_gene: TRBJ2-7; v_gene: TRBV12-2; abundance: .; d_gene: .; CDR3aa: CASRSSRGLAGEQYF; CDR3nt: TGTGCAAGTCGCTCCAGTCGGGGACTAGCGGGGGAGCAGTACTTC
j_gene: TRBJ1-2; v_gene: TRBV18; abundance: .; d_gene: .; CDR3aa: CASSPDDRGYGYTF; CDR3nt: TGTGCCAGCTCGCCGGACGATAGAGGTTATGGCTACACCTTC
j_gene: TRBJ2-1; v_gene: TRBV28; abundance: .; d_gene: .; CDR3aa: CASSRDEQFF; CDR3nt: TGTGCCAGCAGTCGCGATGAGCAGTTCTTC
j_gene: TRBJ1-5; v_gene: TRBV6-6; abundance: few; d_gene: .; CDR3aa: CASMGGSNQPQHF; CDR3nt: TGTGCCAGCATGGGCGGAAGCAATCAGCCCCAGCATTTT
j_gene: TRBJ1-1; v_gene: TRBV11-3; abundance: .; d_gene: .; CDR3aa: CASSFKGTTEAFF; CDR3nt: TGTGCCAGCAGCTTTAAGGGGACGACTGAAGCTTTCTTT